This TCR beta chain was observed in a study of identical twins. CDR1 is SGHRS, CDR2 YFSETQ, per germline. Trimming took 2 bases from V and 5 from J; bases not matched to a gene: 4. The CDR3 is 14 residues long. TCRdb passed the 5' RACE reads through MiXCR, listing each CDR3 protein once. The table includes some 600,000 distinct CDR3 sequences, 7% to 7.5% detected once. These same data were also listed under a study on yellow fever vaccine responses in identical twins.

This sequence was found in a woman aged 18-35 years in good health. The V gene is TRBV5-1, the J gene TRBJ2-3; 8 bases align to TRBD2. Specimen: PBMCs. CDR3: CASSLGGGKDTQYF. CDR3 DNA sequence: TGCGCCAGCAGCTTAGGCGGGGGGAAAGATACGCAGTATTTT.